The following is a T cell receptor beta chain sequence with its context. Its target is unknown. The TCRbeta library was prepared with unique molecular identifiers. In TCRdb, the PCR reads were re-called with MiXCR into one record per CDR3 protein. The profile shows hundreds of thousands of distinct CDR3 sequences, around 13% of them singletons. This entry comes from a study of T-cell reconstitution after alpha-beta-depleted transplantation in children. Overall study findings and caveats: Most T-cell counts and diversity one year after the transplant came from T cells that were newly produced. Where alpha-beta T cells came from about two months after transplant was reportedly several hundred expanded graft clones. Surviving recipient T cells and thymic progenitors underlay high day-60 TCRbeta diversity in some patients.

Germline CDR1 and CDR2: LNHDA and SQIVND (reference sequence). The CDR3 loop spans 16 amino acids. V lost 8 bases and J lost 0; bases outside the gene matches: 5. This sample comprised PBMCs, obtained before TCRalphabeta/CD19-depleted stem cell transplant. This TCR was recovered from a girl aged 2 to 10 with congenital amegakaryocytic thrombocytopenia, due to receive a stem cell transplant. The chain links TRBV19 to TRBJ2-6; 9 bases match TRBD1. CDR3 bases: TGTGCCAGTGTCCGGGACAGGGTCTCTGGGGCCAACGTCCTGACTTTC. Amino acid sequence: CASVRDRVSGANVLTF.